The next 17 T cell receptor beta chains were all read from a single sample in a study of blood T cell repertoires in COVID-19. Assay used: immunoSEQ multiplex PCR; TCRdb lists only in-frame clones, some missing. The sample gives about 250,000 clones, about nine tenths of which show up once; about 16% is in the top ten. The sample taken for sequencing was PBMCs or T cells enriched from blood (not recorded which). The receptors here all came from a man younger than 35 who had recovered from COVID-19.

CDR3 bases: TGCGCCAGCAGCTTGGTCGGGCTCGGGGGCTACGAGCAGTACTTC. As protein: CASSLVGLGGYEQYF. The chain employs TRBV5-1 and TRBJ2-7; TRBD2 is a possible D gene (6 bases). The V gene lost 0 bases and the J gene lost 3 bases, with 13 bases spanning the gap. CDR1 and CDR2 from the germline V gene are SGHRS and YFSETQ. The length of the CDR3 is 15 residues.

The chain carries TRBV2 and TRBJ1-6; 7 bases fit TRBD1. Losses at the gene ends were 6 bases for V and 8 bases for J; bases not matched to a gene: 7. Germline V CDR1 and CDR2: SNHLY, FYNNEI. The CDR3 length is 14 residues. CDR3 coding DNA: TGTGCCAGCAGGGGGACAGTCCCCTATTCACCCCTCCACTTT. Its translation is CASRGTVPYSPLHF.

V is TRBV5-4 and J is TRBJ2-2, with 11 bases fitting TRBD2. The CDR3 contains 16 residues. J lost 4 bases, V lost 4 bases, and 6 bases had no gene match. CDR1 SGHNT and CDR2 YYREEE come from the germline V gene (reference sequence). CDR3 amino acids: CASSQGTSGTTGELFF. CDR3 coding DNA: TGTGCCAGCAGCCAAGGGACTAGCGGTACCACCGGGGAGCTGTTTTTT.

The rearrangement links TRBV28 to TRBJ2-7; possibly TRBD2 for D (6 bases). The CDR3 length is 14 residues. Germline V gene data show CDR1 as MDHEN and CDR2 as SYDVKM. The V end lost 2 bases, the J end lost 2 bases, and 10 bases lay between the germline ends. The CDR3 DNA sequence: TGTGCCAGCAGTTTACCGGGCGGGGCCTACGAGCAGTACTTC. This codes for CASSLPGGAYEQYF.

The CDR3 nucleotides are TGTGCCAGCAGCCCCGATCGTATCAGAACCTACGAGCAGTACTTC. This encodes CASSPDRIRTYEQYF. The gene calls are TRBV7-8 and TRBJ2-7, with D hard to call. This CDR3 has 15 amino acids. CDR1 SGHVS and CDR2 FQNEAQ come from the germline V gene. V dropped 5 bases and J dropped 2 bases, with 16 bases sitting between them.

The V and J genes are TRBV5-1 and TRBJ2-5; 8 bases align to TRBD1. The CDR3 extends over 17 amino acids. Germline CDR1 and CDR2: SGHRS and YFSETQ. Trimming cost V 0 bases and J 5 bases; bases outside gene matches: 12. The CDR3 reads CASSLARQGKIGETQYF. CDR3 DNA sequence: TGCGCCAGCAGCTTGGCGAGACAGGGGAAAATTGGGGAGACCCAGTACTTC.

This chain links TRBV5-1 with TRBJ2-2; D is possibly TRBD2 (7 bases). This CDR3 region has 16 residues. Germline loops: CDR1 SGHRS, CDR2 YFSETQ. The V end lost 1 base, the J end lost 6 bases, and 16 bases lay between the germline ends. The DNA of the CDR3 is TGCGCCAGCAGCTTGTTCGGGGGGCTGGAGGCCGGGGAGCTGTTTTTT. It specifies CASSLFGGLEAGELFF.

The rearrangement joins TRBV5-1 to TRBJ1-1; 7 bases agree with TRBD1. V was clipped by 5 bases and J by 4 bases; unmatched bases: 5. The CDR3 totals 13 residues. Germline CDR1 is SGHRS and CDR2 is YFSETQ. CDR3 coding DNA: TGCGCCAGCAGACAGCAGGGGGGCACTGAAGCTTTCTTT. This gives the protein CASRQQGGTEAFF.

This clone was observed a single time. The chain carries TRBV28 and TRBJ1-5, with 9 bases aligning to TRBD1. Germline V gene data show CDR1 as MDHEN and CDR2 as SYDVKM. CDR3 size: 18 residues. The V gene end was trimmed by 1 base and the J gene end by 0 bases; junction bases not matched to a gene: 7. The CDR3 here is CASSLYGGTGYSNQPQHF. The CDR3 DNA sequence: TGTGCCAGCAGTTTATACGGCGGGACAGGGTATAGCAATCAGCCCCAGCATTTT.

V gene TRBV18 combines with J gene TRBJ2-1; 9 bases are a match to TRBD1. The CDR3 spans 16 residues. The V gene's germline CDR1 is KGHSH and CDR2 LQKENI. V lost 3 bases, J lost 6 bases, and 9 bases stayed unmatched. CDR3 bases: TGTGCCAGCTCACCTGCCGGGACAGGGTTGGGCAATGAGCAGTTCTTC. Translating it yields CASSPAGTGLGNEQFF. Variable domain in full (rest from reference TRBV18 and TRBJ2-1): NAGVMQNPRHLVRRRGQEARLRCSPMKGHSHVYWYRQLPEEGLKFMVYLQKENIIDESGMPKERFSAEFPKEGPSILRIQQVVRGDSAAYFCASSPAGTGLGNEQFFGPGTRLTVL.

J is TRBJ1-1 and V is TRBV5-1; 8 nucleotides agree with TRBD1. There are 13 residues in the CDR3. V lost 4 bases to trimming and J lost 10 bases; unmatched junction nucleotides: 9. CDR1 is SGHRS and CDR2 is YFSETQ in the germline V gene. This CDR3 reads CASSKDRAGGAFF. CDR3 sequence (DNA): TGCGCCAGCAGCAAGGACAGGGCGGGCGGAGCTTTCTTT.

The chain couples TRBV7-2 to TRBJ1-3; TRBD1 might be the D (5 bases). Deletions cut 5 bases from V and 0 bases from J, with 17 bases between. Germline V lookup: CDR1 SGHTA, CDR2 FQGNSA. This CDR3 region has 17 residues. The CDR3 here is CASSTHRQPNSGNTIYF. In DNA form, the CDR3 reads TGTGCCAGCAGCACCCACCGACAGCCAAACTCTGGAAACACCATATATTTT. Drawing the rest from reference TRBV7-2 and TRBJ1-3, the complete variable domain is GAGVSQSPSNKVTEKGKDVELRCDPISGHTALYWYRQSLGQGLEFLIYFQGNSAPDKSGLPSDRFSAERTGGSVSTLTIQRTQQEDSAVYLCASSTHRQPNSGNTIYFGEGSWLTVV.

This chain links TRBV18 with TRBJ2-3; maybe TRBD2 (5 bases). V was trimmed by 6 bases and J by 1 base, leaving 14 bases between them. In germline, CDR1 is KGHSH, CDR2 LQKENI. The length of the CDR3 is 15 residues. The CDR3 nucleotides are TGTGCCAGCTCCGCGGGCCTTCTGGGCACAGATACGCAGTATTTT. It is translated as CASSAGLLGTDTQYF.

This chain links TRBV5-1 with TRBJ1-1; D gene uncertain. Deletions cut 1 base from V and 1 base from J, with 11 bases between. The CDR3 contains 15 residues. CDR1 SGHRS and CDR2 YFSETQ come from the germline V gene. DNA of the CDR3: TGCGCCAGCAGCTTGAGAGATAACCCGAACACTGAAGCTTTCTTT. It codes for CASSLRDNPNTEAFF.

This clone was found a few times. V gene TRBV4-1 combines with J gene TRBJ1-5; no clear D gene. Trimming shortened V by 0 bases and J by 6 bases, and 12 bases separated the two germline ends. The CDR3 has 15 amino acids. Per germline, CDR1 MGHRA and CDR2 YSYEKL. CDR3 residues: CASSQDPGFSQPQHF. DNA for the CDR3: TGCGCCAGCAGCCAAGATCCGGGATTCAGTCAGCCCCAGCATTTT.

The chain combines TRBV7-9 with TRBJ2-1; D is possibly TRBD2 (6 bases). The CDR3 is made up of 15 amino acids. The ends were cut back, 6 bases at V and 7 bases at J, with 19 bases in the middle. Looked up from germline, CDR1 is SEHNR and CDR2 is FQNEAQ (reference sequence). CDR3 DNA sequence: TGTGCCAGCAGGCCCGGGACTTGGGAAAGGAATGAGCAGTTCTTC. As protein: CASRPGTWERNEQFF.

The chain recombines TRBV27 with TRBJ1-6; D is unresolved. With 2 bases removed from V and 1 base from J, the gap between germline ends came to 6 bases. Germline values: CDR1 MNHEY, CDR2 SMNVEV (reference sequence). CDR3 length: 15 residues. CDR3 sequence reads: CASSLRGSYNSPLHF. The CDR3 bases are TGTGCCAGCAGTTTACGGGGTTCCTATAATTCACCCCTCCACTTT.